This T cell receptor (beta chain) originates from a study of T cells in Graves' hyperthyroidism and ophthalmopathy. Overall study findings and caveats: Ophthalmopathy stood apart from stable hyperthyroidism in a 13 V-J model.

Turning to this clonotype: Its antigen is as yet unknown.

The CDR3 regions of TCR beta were amplified from RNA transcripts. The HTBI primer set served for first-round RT-PCR of the TCR CDR3. TCRdb independently ran MiXCR on the multiplex PCR reads; one entry per CDR3 protein. Counted here are hundreds of thousands of distinct CDR3 sequences, approximately 19% occurring once; the ten biggest clones make up about a sixth. Germline-derived CDR1 and CDR2 are MRHNA and SNTAGT. The CDR3 is 15 amino acids. V dropped 4 bases and J dropped 2 bases, with 14 bases sitting between them. This receptor was identified in a woman aged 45-65 years with Graves' hyperthyroidism that later progressed to Graves' ophthalmopathy. This sequence joins TRBV6-4 and TRBJ1-2, with a possible D match to TRBD1 (6 bases). The sequencing sample was made of blood. This CDR3 reads CASSAGGGQNYGYTF. CDR3 nucleotide sequence: TGTGCCAGCAGTGCCGGCGGGGGGCAAAACTATGGCTACACCTTC.